This TCR beta chain was profiled in a study of neoadjuvant anti-PD-1 for oral cavity cancer. Overall study context: Patients mostly received three to four biweekly nivolumab doses at 3 mg/kg before surgery. Patients without progression received a fourth nivolumab dose around day 43, then surgical resection on days 50-56. Broader study findings: Non-responders to neoadjuvant nivolumab had significantly more clonal PBMC T cells than responders. Each response group had just three patients in TCR analyses.

Produced via immunoSEQ multiplex PCR; TCRdb's table is partial and in-frame only. The repertoire consists of over 9,500 clones, with roughly 66% occurring once and the leading ten covering 3% to 4.5%. The CDR3 totals 11 residues. Trimming removed 3 bases from V and 15 bases from J, with 12 bases in between. Germline V gene data show CDR1 as MNHEY and CDR2 as SMNVEV (reference sequence). Specified time point: after neoadjuvant nivolumab, at surgical resection. This clone was observed a handful of times. Its target is not known. The chain couples TRBV27 to TRBJ2-4; D may be TRBD2 (6 bases). The sample was PBMCs, taken after nivolumab (anti-PD-1) treatment. The TCR comes from a person aged 40 to 85 with oral cavity squamous cell carcinoma. The CDR3 sequence: CASSFSGRRYF. In DNA, the CDR3 is TGTGCCAGCAGTTTCTCCGGGAGAAGGTACTTC.